A selection of T cell receptor beta chains follows, all from one sample in a study of vaccination effects on CD4 cells after COVID-19. Sequencing used immunoSEQ multiplex PCR; TCRdb keeps in-frame clones, though not all of them. The table includes around 30,000 clones, about 66% detected once. For these receptors, no antigen is known. The sequencing here drew on CD4+ T cells from PBMCs cultured with SARS-CoV-2 spike peptides, taken after COVID-19 vaccination. These receptors were collected from a human donor who received a COVID-19 vaccine. Both conserved end residues are part of each CDR3. D genes are given only for firm matches. Only part of the rows carry a size: once, few, many, or a class if the clone is expanded.

J gene,D gene,clone size,V gene,CDR3 DNA,CDR3 protein
TRBJ2-2,NA,NA,TRBV3-1/TRBV3-2,TGTGCCAGCAGCCTGAGGGCCAACACCGGGGAGCTGTTTTTT,CASSLRANTGELFF
TRBJ2-7,NA,few,TRBV5-1,TGCGCCAGCAGCCTAGAATACGAGCAGTACTTC,CASSLEYEQYF
TRBJ2-1,NA,NA,TRBV27,TGTGCCAGCAGTTCCCGAAGGGGCATTGGATACAATGAGCAGTTCTTC,CASSSRRGIGYNEQFF
TRBJ2-7,TRBD1,few,TRBV5-4,TGTGCCAGCAGCCCCGGACAGGGAGAATCTCCCTACGAGCAGTACTTC,CASSPGQGESPYEQYF
TRBJ1-2,TRBD1,NA,TRBV7-9,TGTGCCAGCAGTTCGCCCGGAGGGGGCGGCTATGGCTACACCTTC,CASSSPGGGGYGYTF
TRBJ1-4,NA,NA,TRBV2,TGTGCCAGCAAAGGAATCAGGGGAACTAATGAAAAACTGTTTTTT,CASKGIRGTNEKLFF
TRBJ2-7,NA,NA,TRBV12-3/TRBV12-4,TGTGCCAGCAGCCGAAGGTCCTACGAGCAGTACTTC,CASSRRSYEQYF
TRBJ2-4,NA,once,TRBV23-1,TGCGCCAGCAGTCATAACGGTCTACTAGCCAAAAACATTCAGTACTTC,CASSHNGLLAKNIQYF
TRBJ2-3,NA,NA,TRBV11-1,TGTGCCAGCAGCTTCGGGCTAAAAATGTCAGATACGCAGTATTTT,CASSFGLKMSDTQYF
TRBJ1-1,NA,NA,TRBV5-8,TGTGCCAGCAGCTTGGGGGGGGGTATGAACACTGAAGCTTTCTTT,CASSLGGGMNTEAFF